This T cell receptor (beta chain) was obtained from a study of post-analysis software for immune sequencing data. In the study overall: Clinical courses comprised relapsing-remitting, secondary progressive and progressive-relapsing multiple sclerosis. Study-wide points: The study found significantly lower normalized Chao1 diversity in multiple sclerosis patients than in controls. Strong co-clustering by F measure linked samples that shared a preparation batch. TRBV segments more frequent in patients than in controls numbered several and included TRBV5-6, TRBV5-1 and TRBV20-1.

The library was made from cDNA and included unique molecular identifiers. Input populations of about 1 to 11 million T cells gave rise to around 500,000 cDNA molecules. TCRdb passed the PCR reads through MiXCR, listing each CDR3 protein once. Counted here are around 260,000 distinct CDR3 sequences, 36% occurring once; the ten biggest clones make up 4% to 6%. For this clonotype: Antigen specificity is unknown.

V was trimmed by 3 bases and J by 7 bases, leaving 16 bases between them. The CDR3 loop spans 14 amino acids. Germline values: CDR1 LNHNV, CDR2 YYDKDF (reference sequence). This rearrangement joins TRBV15 to TRBJ2-7, with a possible D match to TRBD2 (5 bases). The TCR was taken from a girl aged 10-17 years with multiple sclerosis. The specimen sequenced was blood. For the CDR3, the DNA is TGTGCCACCAGCAGGGAGCGAGGCGGGTTTGAGCAGTACTTC. Amino acids: CATSRERGGFEQYF.